This T cell receptor beta chain was documented in a study of OX40 agonist ivuxolimab in advanced cancers. People who had autoimmune disease history or systemic immunosuppression were excluded. Blood draws occurred at baseline, cycle 4 day 1, and cycle 7 day 1. Whole-study findings and limits: The mean number of expanded clones was higher in CD8+ T cells than in CD4+. Partial responders treated at 0.1-3.0 mg/kg exhibited clonal expansion among the lowest measured.

The CDR3 consists of 15 residues. The V end was cut by 8 bases, the J end by 7 bases, with 23 bases between. The germline V gene encodes CDR1 MDHEN and CDR2 SYDVKM. Details on this clone: Its antigen remains unknown.

Assay used: immunoSEQ multiplex PCR; TCRdb lists only in-frame clones, some missing. The sample contains fewer than 95,000 clones, roughly 80% of which appear only once. Sequencing was performed on CD4+ or CD8+ T cells sorted from blood, taken in a trial of the OX40 agonist ivuxolimab. J is TRBJ1-2 and V is TRBV28; a possible D gene is TRBD1 (6 bases). The receptor was derived from an adult with an advanced solid tumor such as melanoma, head and neck, liver or kidney cancer. The CDR3 DNA sequence: TGTGCCAGCCAGCAAGGACAGATTGGAGCAGGTGGCTACACCTTC. Translating gives CASQQGQIGAGGYTF.